This T cell receptor (beta chain) was sequenced for a study of beta chain features in type 1 diabetes. Findings and limits, study-wide: Highly expressing activated T cells could be over-counted with a cDNA template. The study found fewer insertions and more deletions at VDJ junctions in type 1 diabetes patients.

V lost 4 bases to trimming and J lost 4 bases, with 8 bases between them. The CDR3 is 12 amino acids. CDR1 SGDLS and CDR2 YYNGEE come from the germline V gene. On this clone: Its antigen is still unknown.

cDNA synthesis used the whole RNA isolate, giving expressed TCRB sequences. Produced via immunoSEQ multiplex PCR; TCRdb's table is partial and in-frame only. The table lists around 200,000 clones, about 13% of them singletons, with approximately 0.64% in the top ten. The rearrangement joins TRBV9 to TRBJ1-2; D unresolved. Sequencing used central memory CD4+ T cells from blood. This receptor was taken from a woman aged 18 to 35 in good health. CDR3 loop: CASSPGTYGYTF. For the CDR3, the DNA is TGTGCCAGCAGCCCGGGAACCTATGGCTACACCTTC.